This TCR beta chain was profiled in a study of blood T cell repertoires in COVID-19. Looking at the study overall: Acute-phase and convalescent COVID-19 samples originated in the United States, Italy and Spain. PBMCs, B-cell-depleted T cells, or T cells were the source of the cDNA or gDNA that made up the material.

The germline CDR1 and CDR2 sequences are SGHDN and FVKESK. V gave up 4 bases and J gave up 3 bases; unmatched junction bases: 8. CDR3 size: 18 residues. Per the original methods: Cell counts per sample came from amplifying reference gene primers. Only in-frame clones appear in the TCRdb table, and some are missing; sequencing was by immunoSEQ multiplex PCR. V and J calls and clone size come straight from that table; D and trimming were deduced from the DNA. The sample has 30,000 to 40,000 clones, roughly 78% seen once; the top ten hold roughly 14%. V is TRBV14 and J is TRBJ2-6; 11 nucleotides align to TRBD1. Sample: peripheral blood. The clonotype originates from a woman aged 70-85 years with acute or convalescent COVID-19. As DNA, the CDR3 is TGTGCCAGCAGCCCCCCCGGACAGGGGGCGCGTGGGGCCAACGTCCTGACTTTC. Its protein product is CASSPPGQGARGANVLTF.